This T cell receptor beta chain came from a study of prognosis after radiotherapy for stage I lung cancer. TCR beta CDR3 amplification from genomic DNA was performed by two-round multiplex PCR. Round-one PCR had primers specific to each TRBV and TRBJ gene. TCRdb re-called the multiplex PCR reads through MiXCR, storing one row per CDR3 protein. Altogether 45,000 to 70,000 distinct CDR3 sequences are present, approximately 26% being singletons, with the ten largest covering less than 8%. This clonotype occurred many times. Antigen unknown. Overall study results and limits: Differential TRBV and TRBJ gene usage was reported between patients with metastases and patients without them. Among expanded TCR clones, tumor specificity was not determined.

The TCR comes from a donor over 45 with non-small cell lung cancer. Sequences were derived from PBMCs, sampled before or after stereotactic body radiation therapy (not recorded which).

CDR3 residues: CASSPRQGSYGEQYF. For the CDR3, the DNA is TGTGCCAGCAGCCCTAGACAGGGCTCTTACGGGGAGCAGTACTTC. V is TRBV9 and J is TRBJ2-7; TRBD1 matches at 7 bases. The length of the CDR3 is 15 residues. Germline trimming cut 4 bases from V and 7 bases from J; bases unmatched to any gene: 14. Germline V lookup: CDR1 SGDLS, CDR2 YYNGEE.